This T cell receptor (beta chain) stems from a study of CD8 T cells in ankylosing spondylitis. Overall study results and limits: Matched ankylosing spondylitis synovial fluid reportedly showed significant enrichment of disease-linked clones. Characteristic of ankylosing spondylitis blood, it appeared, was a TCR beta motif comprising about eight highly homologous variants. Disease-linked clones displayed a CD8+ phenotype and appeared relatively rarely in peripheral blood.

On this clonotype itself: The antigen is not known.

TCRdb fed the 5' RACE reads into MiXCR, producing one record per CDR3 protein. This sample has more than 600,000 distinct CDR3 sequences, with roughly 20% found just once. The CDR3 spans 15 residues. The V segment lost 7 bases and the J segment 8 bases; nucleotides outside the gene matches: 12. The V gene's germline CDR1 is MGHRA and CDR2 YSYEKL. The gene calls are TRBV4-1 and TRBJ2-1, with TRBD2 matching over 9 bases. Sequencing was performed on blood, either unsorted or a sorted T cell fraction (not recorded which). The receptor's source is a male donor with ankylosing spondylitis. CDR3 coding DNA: TGCGCCAGCACGGCGATTCCTAGCGGGAACTATGAGCAGTTCTTC. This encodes CASTAIPSGNYEQFF.